This T cell receptor (beta chain) was profiled in a study of identifying expanded T cells in peripheral blood. The CDR3 is made up of 17 amino acids. The J segment lost 6 bases and the V segment lost 3 bases, leaving 14 bases of the junction unmatched. Germline CDR1 and CDR2: MNHNS and SASEGT. Method: immunoSEQ multiplex PCR; TCRdb's copy keeps in-frame clones and lacks some. The profile shows 58,000 or so clones, about four fifths of them singletons. The TCR originated in a person between 18 and 70 years old in good health. The chain carries TRBV6-1 and TRBJ1-2, with 9 bases identical to TRBD1. Sequenced: blood. CDR3 coding DNA: TGTGCCAGCAGTGAGCGACAGGGGGGACGGCTAGTCGATGGCTACACCTTC. Residues: CASSERQGGRLVDGYTF.